This is a list of T cell receptor beta chains from one sample in a study of cytomegalovirus exposure and HLA in healthy donors. Using immunoSEQ multiplex PCR, the repertoire was profiled, and TCRdb retains in-frame clones only, with some absent. The table includes 150,000 or so clones, approximately 82% detected once. The sequenced material came from PBMCs. The receptors here all came from a man aged 18 to 30 in good health and CMV-seropositive. Each CDR3 is given with its conserved first and last residue. D genes are given only for firm matches. Expanded clones are given a class, and other clones once, few, many or no size at all.

d_gene,v_gene,j_gene,abundance,CDR3aa,CDR3nt
TRBD1,TRBV19,TRBJ1-1,-,CASTTGQGRVNTEAFF,TGTGCCAGTACCACGGGACAGGGTAGAGTGAACACTGAAGCTTTCTTT
-,TRBV5-1,TRBJ2-3,few,CASSLDGLSTDTQYF,TGCGCCAGCAGCTTGGACGGACTTAGCACAGATACGCAGTATTTT
TRBD2,TRBV2,TRBJ2-1,few,CASTLLADRYNEQFF,TGTGCCAGCACTCTCCTAGCGGACCGCTACAATGAGCAGTTCTTC
TRBD2,TRBV7-3,TRBJ2-1,-,CASSPGLASNEQFF,TGTGCCAGCAGCCCTGGACTAGCGAGTAATGAGCAGTTCTTC
-,TRBV4-1,TRBJ1-5,few,CASSQNTGQPQHF,TGCGCCAGCAGCCAAAATACGGGTCAGCCCCAGCATTTT
-,TRBV18,TRBJ2-2,once,CASSPLPGVAGELFF,TGTGCCAGCTCACCTCTGCCGGGAGTGGCCGGGGAGCTGTTTTTT
TRBD2,TRBV6-1,TRBJ2-7,-,CASRNLTSGLYEQYF,TGTGCCAGCAGAAACTTGACTAGCGGGTTATACGAGCAGTACTTC
TRBD2,TRBV10-1,TRBJ2-7,-,CASSDSGLNYEQYF,TGCGCCAGCAGTGATAGCGGGCTTAACTACGAGCAGTACTTC
-,TRBV28,TRBJ1-2,once,CASFSRHGYTF,TGTGCCAGCTTCAGCAGGCATGGCTACACCTTC
-,TRBV18,TRBJ2-1,-,CASSPQLADSFTEQFF,TGTGCCAGCTCACCACAACTTGCCGACTCTTTCACTGAGCAGTTCTTC
TRBD2,TRBV27,TRBJ2-3,-,CASSLTQNGLAGVTQYF,TGTGCCAGCAGTTTGACCCAAAACGGACTAGCGGGAGTTACGCAGTATTTT
TRBD2,TRBV5-1,TRBJ2-3,-,CASSSLAGDGADTQYF,TGCGCCAGCAGCTCTCTAGCGGGAGACGGCGCAGATACGCAGTATTTT
-,TRBV14,TRBJ1-2,-,CASSLPAGASYGYTF,TGTGCCAGCAGCCTCCCCGCGGGGGCCTCCTATGGCTACACCTTC